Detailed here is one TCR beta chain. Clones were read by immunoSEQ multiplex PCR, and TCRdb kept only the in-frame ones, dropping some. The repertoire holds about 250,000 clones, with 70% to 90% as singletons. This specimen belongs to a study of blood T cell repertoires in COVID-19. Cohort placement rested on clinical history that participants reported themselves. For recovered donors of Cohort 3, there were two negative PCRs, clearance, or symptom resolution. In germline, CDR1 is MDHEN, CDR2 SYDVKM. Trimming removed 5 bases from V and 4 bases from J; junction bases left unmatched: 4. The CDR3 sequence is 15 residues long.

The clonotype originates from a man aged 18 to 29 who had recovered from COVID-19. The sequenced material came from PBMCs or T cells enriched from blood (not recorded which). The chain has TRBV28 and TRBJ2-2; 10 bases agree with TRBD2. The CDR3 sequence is CASSAPSGSTGELFF. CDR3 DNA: TGTGCCAGCAGTGCCCCTAGCGGGAGCACCGGGGAGCTGTTTTTT.